This TCR beta chain was documented in a study of vaccination effects on CD4 cells after COVID-19. Study observations and caveats: Healthy vaccinees had only 1 of 255 vaccine-induced clones cross-react with common cold coronaviruses.

In the ViraFEST assay, antigen-specific CD4+ clonotypes were identified by expansion after peptide-pool stimulation. Culture lasted around eleven days before CD4+ T cell isolation. The authors replaced half the medium with IL-2 medium on days 3 and 7. Germline loops: CDR1 SGHAT, CDR2 FQNNGV. The CDR3 sequence is 12 residues long. V lost 0 bases and J 8 bases, leaving 7 bases between the germline ends. Comments on this clone: Its antigen is unidentified.

TCRdb's table, derived via immunoSEQ multiplex PCR, lists solely in-frame clones and lacks some. Of about 20,000 clones in the sample, 70% to 80% were seen once. Source: CD4+ T cells from PBMCs cultured with HCoV-229E spike peptides, taken before COVID-19 vaccination. This sequence was found in a human donor who received a COVID-19 vaccine. V is TRBV11-2 and J is TRBJ1-1; D is unresolved. The CDR3 DNA follows: TGTGCCAGCAGCTTAGAGAGGAGGGAAGCTTTCTTT. Protein sequence: CASSLERREAFF.